These 12 T cell receptor beta chains were all obtained from the same sample, sequenced in a study of shared clonotypes between healthy human individuals. Libraries were prepared by immunoSEQ multiplex PCR; TCRdb keeps only in-frame clonotypes and omits some of them. The repertoire consists of over a million clones, with approximately 78% occurring once and the leading ten covering 0.52%. Material for sequencing was memory CD4+ T cells from PBMCs. Sample subset: CD45RA-negative fraction. The receptors here all came from a man between 18 and 35 years old in good health. Some clones in this sample may be carry-over from other donors' samples.

This clone was detected ten times or more. V gene TRBV19 combines with J gene TRBJ1-1, with a tentative D call TRBD1 (5 bases). The CDR3 runs 13 residues. Trimming cost V 5 bases and J 6 bases, with 13 bases left between them. CDR1 and CDR2 (germline): LNHDA, SQIVND (reference sequence). CDR3 protein: CASSLRQRPEAFF. The CDR3 coding sequence is TGTGCCAGTAGTCTAAGACAGAGGCCTGAAGCTTTCTTT.

V usage is TRBV5-6 and J usage is TRBJ2-7; D gene ambiguous. There are 13 residues in the CDR3. Germline lookup yields CDR1 SGHDT and CDR2 YYEEEE. Trimming shortened V by 4 bases and J by 5 bases, and 13 bases separated the two germline ends. CDR3 region: CASSPVDHHEQYF. The DNA for the CDR3 is TGTGCCAGCAGCCCAGTGGACCACCACGAGCAGTACTTC. The entire variable domain, with the rest obtained from reference TRBV5-6 and TRBJ2-7, is as follows: DAGVTQSPTHLIKTRGQQVTLRCSPKSGHDTVSWYQQALGQGPQFIFQYYEEEERQRGNFPDRFSGHQFPNYSSELNVNALLLGDSALYLCASSPVDHHEQYFGPGTRLTVT.

CDR3 sequence: CASSPGLAGGGQYF. The CDR3 DNA reads TGTGCCAGCAGCCCCGGACTAGCGGGAGGAGGGCAGTACTTC. This chain joins TRBV7-2 and TRBJ2-7; 14 nucleotides align to TRBD2. Germline loops: CDR1 SGHTA, CDR2 FQGNSA. The CDR3 loop spans 14 amino acids. Trimming removed 5 bases from V and 9 bases from J; junction bases left unmatched: 6. Supplemented by reference TRBV7-2 and TRBJ2-7, the full variable domain reads GAGVSQSPSNKVTEKGKDVELRCDPISGHTALYWYRQSLGQGLEFLIYFQGNSAPDKSGLPSDRFSAERTGGSVSTLTIQRTQQEDSAVYLCASSPGLAGGGQYFGPGTRLTVT.

V is TRBV28 and J is TRBJ2-2; D is perhaps TRBD2 (5 bases). The CDR3 has 15 residues. CDR1 is MDHEN, CDR2 SYDVKM, per germline. V shed 3 bases and J shed 6 bases, with 14 bases lying between them. The CDR3 nucleotides read TGTGCCAGCAGTTTCCCCCTACTGCGGGCCGGGGAGCTGTTTTTT. This gives the protein CASSFPLLRAGELFF.

The chain uses TRBV28 and TRBJ1-2; no definite D call. Germline V gene sequence: CDR1 MDHEN, CDR2 SYDVKM. This CDR3 is built from 14 residues. Trimming left V 1 base short and J 2 bases short, with 8 bases between. CDR3 DNA: TGTGCCAGCAGTTTATATTCCCGGAACTATGGCTACACCTTC. As protein: CASSLYSRNYGYTF.

The V call is TRBV19, the J call TRBJ2-5, with a possible D match to TRBD1 (5 bases). Trimming pared 3 bases from V and 4 bases from J, leaving 12 bases between. The CDR3 totals 14 residues. Germline loops: CDR1 LNHDA, CDR2 SQIVND (reference sequence). The DNA for the CDR3 is TGTGCCAGTAGTATTTCGACAGCCACAGAGACCCAGTACTTC. It translates to CASSISTATETQYF. The entire variable domain, with the rest obtained from reference TRBV19 and TRBJ2-5, is as follows: DGGITQSPKYLFRKEGQNVTLSCEQNLNHDAMYWYRQDPGQGLRLIYYSQIVNDFQKGDIAEGYSVSREKKESFPLTVTSAQKNPTAFYLCASSISTATETQYFGPGTRLLVL.

The chain uses TRBV7-2 and TRBJ2-5; D gene unclear. The CDR3 loop spans 14 amino acids. CDR1 is SGHTA and CDR2 is FQGNSA in the germline V gene. Trimming stripped 3 bases from V and 1 base from J, with 9 bases between. The CDR3 DNA reads as TGTGCCAGCAGCTTGCATCAAAGCCAAGAGACCCAGTACTTC. Protein product: CASSLHQSQETQYF.

The rearrangement links TRBV19 to TRBJ2-2; the match to TRBD1 covers 10 bases. Germline V CDR1 and CDR2: LNHDA, SQIVND (reference sequence). Trimming removed 7 bases from V and 8 bases from J; junction bases left unmatched: 10. This CDR3 has 15 residues. The CDR3 bases are TGTGCCAGTAAAATCGGGACAGGGGATGTGGGGGAGCTGTTTTTT. Translating it yields CASKIGTGDVGELFF. Full variable domain (remainder filled in from reference TRBV19 and TRBJ2-2): DGGITQSPKYLFRKEGQNVTLSCEQNLNHDAMYWYRQDPGQGLRLIYYSQIVNDFQKGDIAEGYSVSREKKESFPLTVTSAQKNPTAFYLCASKIGTGDVGELFFGEGSRLTVL.

This clone was observed a few times. V usage is TRBV29-1 and J usage is TRBJ1-2; D call uncertain. The CDR3 totals 14 residues. Trimming removed 1 base at V and 6 bases at J, with 15 bases between. Germline values: CDR1 SQVTM, CDR2 ANQGSEA. Written as DNA, the CDR3 is TGCAGCGTTGAAGGACCAGGTCCCAAGGATGGCTACACCTTC. This gives the protein CSVEGPGPKDGYTF. Complete variable domain (other parts from reference TRBV29-1 and TRBJ1-2): SAVISQKPSRDICQRGTSLTIQCQVDSQVTMMFWYRQQPGQSLTLIATANQGSEATYESGFVIDKFPISRPNLTFSTLTVSNMSPEDSSIYLCSVEGPGPKDGYTFGSGTRLTVV.

This chain links TRBV19 with TRBJ1-5; D possibly corresponds to TRBD1 (5 bases). Trimming left V 5 bases short and J 6 bases short, with 14 bases between. The germline V gene has CDR1 LNHDA and CDR2 SQIVND (reference sequence). This CDR3 comprises 14 residues. CDR3 in amino acids: CASSLQGGGQPQHF. The CDR3 DNA sequence: TGTGCCAGTAGTCTTCAGGGAGGAGGTCAGCCCCAGCATTTT.

The chain recombines TRBV28 with TRBJ1-2; a possible D gene is TRBD1 (6 bases). This CDR3 spans 15 amino acids. Germline V gene lookup returns CDR1 MDHEN and CDR2 SYDVKM. V lost 3 bases to trimming and J lost 5 bases, with 16 bases between them. The CDR3 DNA sequence: TGTGCCAGCAGTTTCCCGACAGGATTGGGATATGGCTACACCTTC. This sequence encodes CASSFPTGLGYGYTF.

As to this clone: Other nucleotide sequences in the sample specify the same CDR3. The chain has TRBV29-1 and TRBJ2-5; D is unclear. CDR1 and CDR2 from the germline V gene are SQVTM and ANQGSEA. Deletions cut 3 bases from V and 2 bases from J, with 7 bases between. The CDR3 runs 12 residues. CDR3 nucleotide sequence: TGCAGCGTTGATAGGCTGCAAGAGACCCAGTACTTC. Translating it yields CSVDRLQETQYF.